The next 3 T cell receptor beta chains were all read from a single sample in a study of preoperative IRX-2 immunotherapy in early breast cancer. Documented treatment: preoperative locoregional IRX-2 cytokine immunotherapy. Repertoires were generated with immunoSEQ multiplex PCR, while TCRdb's copy carries only in-frame clones and drops some. The sample yields around 22,000 clones, around nine tenths seen once. Sequenced here: tumor tissue, sampled after IRX-2 immunotherapy. The receptors derive from a human donor with breast cancer.

This chain joins TRBV7-9 and TRBJ1-2; no reliable D call. Germline values: CDR1 SEHNR, CDR2 FQNEAQ (reference sequence). The CDR3 length is 13 residues. V was pared by 5 bases and J by 4 bases, with 11 bases between. The CDR3 DNA sequence: TGTGCCAGCAGCGCATTGACCTCCTATGGCTACACCTTC. It specifies CASSALTSYGYTF.

This sequence joins TRBV11-1 and TRBJ1-1; D not resolved. The CDR3 length is 13 residues. Trimming left V 3 bases short and J 1 base short, with 6 bases between. Germline V gene sequence: CDR1 SGHAT, CDR2 FQDESV (reference sequence). DNA for the CDR3: TGTGCCAGCAGCTTCGGGGAGAACACTGAAGCTTTCTTT. Its protein product is CASSFGENTEAFF.

The rearrangement uses TRBV5-1 and TRBJ2-3, with 10 bases that match TRBD2. The V and J ends lost 0 bases and 4 bases, in that order; junction bases with no gene match: 5. The germline gives CDR1 SGHRS, CDR2 YFSETQ. CDR3 length equals 16 residues. The CDR3 sequence is CASSLGVAGGADTQYF. The CDR3 DNA reads as TGCGCCAGCAGCTTGGGGGTAGCGGGGGGCGCAGATACGCAGTATTTT. Looking up the rest from reference TRBV5-1 and TRBJ2-3 gives the full variable domain: KAGVTQTPRYLIKTRGQQVTLSCSPISGHRSVSWYQQTPGQGLQFLFEYFSETQRNKGNFPGRFSGRQFSNSRSEMNVSTLELGDSALYLCASSLGVAGGADTQYFGPGTRLTVL.